This T cell receptor (beta chain) was recovered during a study of identical twins. The study's findings and limits: Zero-insertion findings could be partly confounded by invariant cells (MAIT and iNKT cells).

CDR1 and CDR2 (germline): ENHRY, SYGVKD. This CDR3 is built from 13 residues. TCRdb processed the 5' RACE reads anew with MiXCR; each CDR3 protein has one entry. The profile shows some 790,000 distinct CDR3 sequences, around a sixth of them singletons. In this sample, this clonotype turned up many times. Its target is unknown. An end of the junction differs from the germline gene, which may be a read error. This sample also appeared in a second study, on T cells expressing NK-cell markers. From that second work: The authors derived TCR beta repertoires from sorted CD3+CD56+NKG2C+, CD3+CD56+NKG2C- and CD3+CD56-NKG2C+ T cells. HCMV seropositivity marked most of the eight sequenced donors; one was seronegative. There were a handful of donors in whom these clonotypes also led the CD3+CD56-NKG2C+ fraction.

The receptor comes from a woman between 18 and 29 years old in good health. Sequencing was done on a sample of PBMCs. The chain employs TRBV10-3 and TRBJ2-3; 7 bases fit TRBD1. In DNA, the CDR3 is TGTGCCATCAGTGAGGAGGTACAGGGGACAATGGATTTT. It translates to CAISEEVQGTMDF.